This TCR beta chain is drawn from a study of T cell responses to AZD1222 COVID-19 vaccine. Study as a whole: Second-dose timings of about 4 or about 12 weeks were pooled.

Trimming took 5 bases from V and 1 from J; bases not matched to a gene: 5. Per the germline V gene, CDR1 is MGHDK and CDR2 is SYGVNS. This CDR3 is built from 16 residues. Overall study results and limits: When two AZD1222 doses had been given, Spike-specific TCR breadth and depth rose. Donors, mostly white British, included more females; clonal diversity was possibly underestimated. Regions left unmutated in variants are reportedly the target of nearly half of spike-specific TCRs.

Turning to this clone: The target antigen is unknown.

Sequencing was performed with immunoSEQ multiplex PCR; in TCRdb, only in-frame clones are kept and a portion is missing. The sample gives about 120,000 clones, around nine tenths of which show up once; around 2.4% is in the top ten. This TCR was recovered from an adult in good health. The rearrangement joins TRBV25-1 to TRBJ2-2, with 9 bases that match TRBD2. The sample was peripheral blood, taken on day 0 of AZD1222 vaccination. The CDR3 DNA follows: TGTGCCAGCAGTCAGGGAGCGGGAGGGAACACCGGGGAGCTGTTTTTT. Translated, it gives CASSQGAGGNTGELFF.